The T cell receptor (beta chain) under discussion was sequenced for a study of blood T cell repertoires in COVID-19. Trimming at V came to 7 bases and at J to 4 bases, leaving 13 bases not matched to a gene. Germline V lookup: CDR1 MDHEN, CDR2 SYDVKM. This CDR3 region has 16 residues. This table comes from immunoSEQ multiplex PCR, and its TCRdb copy is limited to in-frame clones, with some not included. The sample lists some 290,000 clones, about 90% occurring once. This sequence originates from a woman in her 30s with COVID-19, enrolled during active disease. The chain couples TRBV28 to TRBJ1-1; 9 bases map to TRBD1. The specimen was peripheral blood. The CDR3: CASTGEGDRVVTEAFF. CDR3 coding DNA: TGTGCCAGCACCGGGGAGGGGGACAGGGTGGTCACTGAAGCTTTCTTT.